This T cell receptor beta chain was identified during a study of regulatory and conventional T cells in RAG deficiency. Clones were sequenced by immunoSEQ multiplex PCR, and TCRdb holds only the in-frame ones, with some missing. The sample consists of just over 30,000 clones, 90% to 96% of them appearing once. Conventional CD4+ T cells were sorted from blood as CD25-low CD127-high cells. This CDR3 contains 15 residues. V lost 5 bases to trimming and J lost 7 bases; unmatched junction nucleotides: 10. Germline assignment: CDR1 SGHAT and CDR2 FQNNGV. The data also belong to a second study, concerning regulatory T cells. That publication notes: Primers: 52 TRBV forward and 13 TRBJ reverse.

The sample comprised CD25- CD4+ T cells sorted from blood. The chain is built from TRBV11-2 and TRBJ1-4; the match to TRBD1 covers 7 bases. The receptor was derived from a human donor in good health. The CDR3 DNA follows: TGTGCCAGCAGCCCCCGACAGGGTTTTGCTGAAAAACTGTTTTTT. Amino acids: CASSPRQGFAEKLFF.